The following is a TCR beta chain sequence with its context. Its antigen is unknown. The data derive from a study of cytomegalovirus exposure and HLA in healthy donors. Across the whole study: The same platform was used for the approximately 120 validation repertoires as for the 600 to 700 first-cohort repertoires, as reported in a later analysis.

Sequenced by immunoSEQ multiplex PCR; TCRdb stores in-frame clones only, minus some. The sample carries roughly 260,000 clones, just under 90% recorded once. General study points: There were a few CMV-associated chains whose specificity for CMV antigens was confirmed in vitro. Most TCR sequences were uncommon, yet certain public TCRs appeared in many donors.

The germline V and J ends were trimmed by 3 bases and 4 bases, with 13 bases remaining between them. This CDR3 is 14 amino acids long. Germline CDR1 and CDR2: SQVTM and ANQGSEA. The TCR comes from a man between 18 and 29 years old in good health and CMV-seronegative. The chain joins TRBV29-1 to TRBJ1-3, with D tentatively TRBD1 (6 bases). Sequencing was done on a sample of PBMCs. The CDR3 nucleotides are TGCAGCGTTGACCGGACAGCCACCGGAAACACCATATATTTT. Translating it yields CSVDRTATGNTIYF.